These T cell receptor beta chains were read from a single sample in a study of blood T cell repertoires in COVID-19. Profiled with immunoSEQ multiplex PCR; TCRdb holds only in-frame clones, not every one. The data hold roughly 99,000 clones, with approximately 90% observed a single time. The material sequenced was peripheral blood. These receptors were collected from a man between 50 and 59 years old with active or convalescent COVID-19. CDR3s include the opening cysteine and the closing phenylalanine or tryptophan. A D gene is named only where the DNA matches it firmly.

D gene	V gene	J gene	CDR3 protein
.	TRBV19	TRBJ2-1	CASSILGSSYNEQFF
.	TRBV2	TRBJ1-4	CASGGDEKLFF
TRBD1	TRBV3-1/TRBV3-2	TRBJ1-2	CASSRKGTVDGYTF
.	TRBV10-3	TRBJ2-5	CAISARDQETQYF
.	TRBV28	TRBJ2-7	CASSFLIPSSYEQYF
TRBD2	TRBV18	TRBJ2-1	CASSRGGSYNEQFF
TRBD1	TRBV18	TRBJ2-4	CASSPGQGKNIQYF
.	TRBV2	TRBJ1-1	CASHSGMLKAFF
TRBD2	TRBV9	TRBJ2-7	CASSVLGGSGDEQYF
.	TRBV3-1/TRBV3-2	TRBJ1-5	CASSHQSNQPQHF
TRBD1	TRBV3-1/TRBV3-2	TRBJ1-5	CASSQGTGNQPQHF
.	TRBV5-8	TRBJ2-6	CASHLGLDNSGANVLTF
.	TRBV5-4	TRBJ1-6	CASSLNQYNSPLHF
TRBD1	TRBV12-3/TRBV12-4	TRBJ1-2	CASSLDRGYGYTF
TRBD1	TRBV5-5	TRBJ1-5	CASSRQGAGNQPQHF
.	TRBV3-1/TRBV3-2	TRBJ2-3	CASSPGGTDTQYF
.	TRBV19	TRBJ2-7	CASSLGRVVVYEQYF
.	TRBV19	TRBJ2-3	CASSYVTGDPTDTQYF
TRBD2	TRBV18	TRBJ2-2	CASSPRPSGSANTGELFF
.	TRBV11-2	TRBJ1-1	CASSLPAGGGEAFF
.	TRBV10-3	TRBJ1-6	CAISDYGDSYNSPLHF
.	TRBV6-2/TRBV6-3	TRBJ2-7	CASSYPSADSYEQYF
.	TRBV2	TRBJ2-5	CASRGTGQETQYF
TRBD1	TRBV6-5	TRBJ1-5	CASSRTGDQPQHF
.	TRBV29-1	TRBJ1-1	CSVSQGDGTEAFF
.	TRBV2	TRBJ1-6	CASSTSPVSPLHF
.	TRBV18	TRBJ1-5	CASSPGGGGNQPQHF
TRBD1	TRBV2	TRBJ1-1	CASSPDRGGPEAFF
.	TRBV15	TRBJ2-7	CATSRTPGYF
TRBD2	TRBV4-1	TRBJ2-5	CASSQDPLAVLQETQYF
.	TRBV4-3	TRBJ1-2	CASSQVKGGFPDGYTF
TRBD1	TRBV14	TRBJ1-2	CASSQVEGGLGGYTF
.	TRBV19	TRBJ1-1	CASSIIGGPIEAFF
.	TRBV5-5	TRBJ1-6	CASSLDAQQGTPLHF
TRBD2	TRBV3-1/TRBV3-2	TRBJ2-1	CASSPPGLAGDDPFYEQFF
TRBD1	TRBV6-5	TRBJ2-2	CASRPGTDLTGELFF
.	TRBV9	TRBJ2-3	CASSVGGISTDTQYF
TRBD1	TRBV5-4	TRBJ1-2	CASSRDRGGYTF
TRBD2	TRBV6-5	TRBJ2-5	CASSPGLAVETQYF
.	TRBV7-9	TRBJ1-1	CASSLVLLEAFF
TRBD2	TRBV4-1	TRBJ2-3	CASSQPAPIAGEIDTQYF
.	TRBV30	TRBJ2-5	CAWSGRNQETQYF
TRBD2	TRBV3-1/TRBV3-2	TRBJ2-3	CASSQELGTSGIDTQYF
.	TRBV28	TRBJ1-2	CASSFTVANYGYTF
TRBD2	TRBV7-2	TRBJ2-1	CASSLKRGGTNEQFF
TRBD2	TRBV2	TRBJ2-7	CASRIAGGGSYEQYF
TRBD2	TRBV28	TRBJ2-1	CASSLDISGISYNEQFF
TRBD1	TRBV3-1/TRBV3-2	TRBJ1-4	CASSQVSGTGSEKLFF
.	TRBV30	TRBJ1-5	CAWSVGGNQPQHF
TRBD1	TRBV28	TRBJ1-1	CASSFHARGPEAFF
TRBD1	TRBV6-2/TRBV6-3	TRBJ1-4	CASSSQGASNEKLFF
TRBD2	TRBV12-5	TRBJ2-5	CASGLGLAGLETQYF
TRBD2	TRBV4-2	TRBJ2-3	CASRTTSGRPDTQYF